Reported below is one T cell receptor beta chain. Extraction and reverse transcription of RNA yielded cDNA as the sequencing template. Data came from immunoSEQ multiplex PCR; TCRdb stores just in-frame clones and leaves some out. In the table there are around 290,000 clones, more than 45% of which are singletons. The data originate from a study of CD8+ T cells in alopecia areata. V dropped 5 bases and J dropped 1 base, with 26 bases sitting between them. In germline, CDR1 is SGHVS, CDR2 FQNEAQ. The CDR3 loop spans 19 amino acids. The treatment denotes: oral pan-JAK inhibitor, 5-10 mg twice daily. The source material was CD4+ T cells sorted from blood, sampled at week 24, from a patient treated with tofacitinib. The chain joins TRBV7-8 to TRBJ2-5, with a tentative D call TRBD2 (6 bases). This clonotype was sampled from a human donor with alopecia areata. DNA for the CDR3: TGTGCCAGCAGCCCCGCTGAAGGTTCCGATTGGAGGGTCCAAGAGACCCAGTACTTC. Its translation is CASSPAEGSDWRVQETQYF. Looking up the rest from reference TRBV7-8 and TRBJ2-5 gives the full variable domain: GAGVSQSPRYKVAKRGQDVALRCDPISGHVSLFWYQQALGQGPEFLTYFQNEAQLDKSGLPSDRFFAERPEGSVSTLKIQRTQQEDSAVYLCASSPAEGSDWRVQETQYFGPGTRLLVL.